The T cell receptor beta chain described here comes from a study of regulatory T cells in long-lasting Graves disease. CDR3-region Arm-PCR and iRepertoire HTBI primers produced the TCR beta libraries. TCRdb redid the calling of the multiplex PCR reads with MiXCR, one entry per CDR3 protein. The sample carries around 400,000 distinct CDR3 sequences, 15% to 18% recorded once. This clonotype was counted ten times or more. Sample time point: newly diagnosed GD, antithyroid drugs for less than 3 months. Following extraction of RNA from PBMCs, that RNA was used to make the TCR library. Germline CDR1 reads WNHNN; CDR2 reads SYGVQD (reference sequence). The length of the CDR3 is 12 residues. Between the trimmed V and J ends, which lost 2 bases and 3 bases, there was a span of 4 bases.

Material: peripheral blood mononuclear cells (PBMCs), obtained at new diagnosis, from a patient treated with antithyroid drugs. This receptor was obtained from a female donor with Graves disease. The V gene is TRBV10-1, the J gene TRBJ1-2; D gene ambiguous. CDR3 sequence: CASSEKYYGYTF. The CDR3 DNA reads as TGCGCCAGCAGTGAGAAGTACTATGGCTACACCTTC.